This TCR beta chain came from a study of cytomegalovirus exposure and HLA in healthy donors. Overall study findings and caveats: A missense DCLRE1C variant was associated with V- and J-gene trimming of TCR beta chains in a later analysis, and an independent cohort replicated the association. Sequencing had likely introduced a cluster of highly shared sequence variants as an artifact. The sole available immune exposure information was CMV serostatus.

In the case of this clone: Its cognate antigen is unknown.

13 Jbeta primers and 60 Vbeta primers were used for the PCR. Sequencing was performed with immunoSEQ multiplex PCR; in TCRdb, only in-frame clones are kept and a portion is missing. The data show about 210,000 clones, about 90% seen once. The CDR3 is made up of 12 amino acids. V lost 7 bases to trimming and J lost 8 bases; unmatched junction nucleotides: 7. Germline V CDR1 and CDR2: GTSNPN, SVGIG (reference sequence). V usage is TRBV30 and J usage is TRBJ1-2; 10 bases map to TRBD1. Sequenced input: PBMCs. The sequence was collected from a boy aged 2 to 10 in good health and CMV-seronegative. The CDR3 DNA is TGTGCCTACCCCGGGACAGGGGTCGGCTACACCTTC. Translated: CAYPGTGVGYTF.